This TCR beta chain was obtained from a study of shared clonotypes between healthy human individuals. Whole-study results and caveats: Although depth was large, rarefaction showed that sequencing of the sorted subsets was incomplete.

It was at deep level that the assay was run. On sorted subsets, replicate PCRs used 200 to 250 ng DNA, or some 28,000 T cell genomes. This table comes from immunoSEQ multiplex PCR, and its TCRdb copy is limited to in-frame clones, with some not included. Counted here are under 850,000 clones, nearly 95% occurring once; the ten biggest clones make up about 24%. Germline CDR1 reads SQVTM; CDR2 reads ANQGSEA. Trimming left V 7 bases short and J 5 bases short, with 17 bases between. This CDR3 is 14 amino acids long. CD8 cells classed as naive were CD45RO-negative and positively selected for CCR7, excluding terminally differentiated effector memory CD45RA+ cells. To note about this clone: Its antigen is not identified.

This chain uses TRBV29-1 with TRBJ2-2; D is perhaps TRBD2 (5 bases). The receptor's source is a man in his thirties or forties in good health. Source material: naive CD8+ T cells sorted from blood. The CDR3 sequence is CSALALGETGELFF. Written as DNA, the CDR3 is TGCAGCGCCCTGGCGCTCGGGGAGACCGGGGAGCTGTTTTTT.